This T cell receptor beta chain appears in the sequencing data of a study of Graves' ophthalmopathy and Graves' hyperthyroidism. This clonotype was observed at least ten times. The target antigen is unknown. Study-wide findings and caveats: Blood also harbored most expanded thyroid clonotypes above 0.001 frequency. Cross-validated, the 13-signature model showed 87.88%/81.08% sensitivity/specificity, and 80%/75% in the test set.

RNA transcripts served as template for amplifying TCR beta CDR3 sequences. First-round RT-PCR used HTBI primers; second-round multiplex PCR followed. TCRdb re-called the multiplex PCR reads through MiXCR, storing one row per CDR3 protein. The sample has fewer than 400,000 distinct CDR3 sequences, roughly 18% seen once; the top ten hold around 1.5%. Source material: peripheral blood. The sequence derives from a woman between 18 and 29 years old with Graves' ophthalmopathy.

DNA of the CDR3: TGTGCCAGCAGTGATGGAGGGAAGTCGCGCGAGCAGTACTTC. The encoded protein is CASSDGGKSREQYF. The J gene is TRBJ2-7, the V gene TRBV2; D is possibly TRBD2 (6 bases). Germline loops: CDR1 SNHLY, CDR2 FYNNEI. The CDR3 length is 14 residues. Between the trimmed V and J ends, which lost 3 bases and 6 bases, there was a span of 15 bases.